This T cell receptor (beta chain) comes out of a study of cytomegalovirus exposure and HLA in healthy donors. Trimming took 0 bases from V and 1 from J, leaving 11 bases between them. Germline V CDR1 and CDR2: SGDLS, YYNGEE. The CDR3 has 15 residues. Researchers ran the PCR with 60 Vbeta and 13 Jbeta primers. Produced via immunoSEQ multiplex PCR; TCRdb's table is partial and in-frame only. The sample yields nearly 70,000 clones, about 73% seen once. Concerning this clone: Its antigen is unknown.

Study results and limitations: A prior analysis recorded that most TCR beta V segments were productive about 90% or about 30% of the time. High sensitivity and specificity were reportedly achieved when the classifier diagnosed cytomegalovirus status. Later analysis demonstrated an association between a missense DCLRE1C variant and TCR beta V- and J-gene trimming. Altogether, 164 TCR beta chains were recorded as cytomegalovirus-associated.

This clonotype was sampled from a woman aged 60-75 years in good health and CMV-seropositive. The sequenced sample was PBMCs. The rearrangement uses TRBV9 and TRBJ2-7; TRBD2 is a possible D gene (6 bases). The CDR3 spells CASSVDGGQSYEQYF. The CDR3 region has the DNA TGTGCCAGCAGCGTAGACGGGGGTCAGTCCTACGAGCAGTACTTC.